One sample yielded the 32 T cell receptor beta chains listed below, sequenced in a study of CD8 T cells in Susac syndrome. RNA in amounts of roughly 0.45 to 1 ug was reverse transcribed with random hexamers. TCRdb re-called the immunoSEQ multiplex PCR reads through MiXCR, storing one row per CDR3 protein. The sample has about 400,000 distinct CDR3 sequences, approximately 85% seen once. Sequencing was performed on CD8+ T cells from PBMCs. These receptors came from a human donor with multiple sclerosis.

This clonotype was observed a few times. CDR3 DNA: TGTGCCTGGAGAGGGGCGACTGAAGCTTTCTTT. Residues: CAWRGATEAFF. This chain connects TRBV30 to TRBJ1-1, with D tentatively TRBD1 (5 bases). The germline V and J ends were trimmed by 3 bases and 5 bases, with 7 bases remaining between them. The CDR3 covers 11 residues. Germline lookup yields CDR1 GTSNPN and CDR2 SVGIG (reference sequence).

J is TRBJ2-7 and V is TRBV6-6; no clear D gene. Trimming pared 2 bases from V and 2 bases from J, leaving 13 bases between. Germline V lookup: CDR1 MNHNY, CDR2 SVGAGI (reference sequence). CDR3 size: 15 residues. CDR3 residues: CASSYPPGHTYEQYF. For the CDR3, the DNA is TGTGCCAGCAGTTACCCCCCCGGCCATACCTACGAGCAGTACTTC.

The V gene is TRBV29-1, the J gene TRBJ2-1; the match to TRBD2 covers 7 bases. Trimming removed 2 bases from V and 4 bases from J; junction bases left unmatched: 8. The germline V gene encodes CDR1 SQVTM and CDR2 ANQGSEA. CDR3 size: 15 residues. The CDR3: CSVENAGVTYNEQFF. CDR3 bases: TGCAGCGTTGAAAACGCGGGAGTGACGTACAATGAGCAGTTCTTC.

The CDR3 nucleotides read TGTGCCAGAGAGAAGTCAGCTAACTATGGCTACACCTTC. Its translation is CAREKSANYGYTF. The gene calls are TRBV2 and TRBJ1-2, with unresolved D. This CDR3 region has 13 residues. Germline CDR1 and CDR2: SNHLY and FYNNEI. V lost 9 bases, J lost 0 bases, and 11 bases lay in between.

The chain joins TRBV19 to TRBJ2-2; the match to TRBD2 covers 14 bases. The germline CDR1 and CDR2 sequences are LNHDA and SQIVND (reference sequence). J gave up 6 bases and V 3 bases, and 6 bases lay outside the gene matches. The CDR3 has 17 amino acids. The CDR3 bases are TGTGCCAGTAGTATGCATCCGGGACTAGCGGGAGCCGGGGAGCTGTTTTTT. As protein: CASSMHPGLAGAGELFF.

The J gene is TRBJ2-3, the V gene TRBV18; D not certain. V was trimmed by 7 bases and J by 6 bases, leaving 17 bases between them. The length of the CDR3 is 14 residues. Germline V gene data show CDR1 as KGHSH and CDR2 as LQKENI. The DNA for the CDR3 is TGTGCCAGCTTCTCCCTCGACATCGGGGATACGCAGTATTTT. Its protein is CASFSLDIGDTQYF.

For the CDR3, the DNA is TGTGCCACCAGTAACCCTAGCGGGGGAAACTACGAGCAGTACTTC. Its protein is CATSNPSGGNYEQYF. The J gene is TRBJ2-7, the V gene TRBV15; TRBD2 aligns across 10 bases. The V and J ends lost 6 bases and 3 bases, in that order; junction bases with no gene match: 8. The CDR3 is 15 amino acids. CDR1 and CDR2 from the germline V gene are LNHNV and YYDKDF (reference sequence).

The chain combines TRBV7-8 with TRBJ2-7; 8 bases are a match to TRBD1. The CDR3 runs 15 residues. Germline CDR1 and CDR2: SGHVS and FQNEAQ. V trimming: 6 bases; J trimming: 4 bases; junction bases outside the gene matches: 11. CDR3 region: CASRPQTGDEYEQYF. The CDR3 DNA follows: TGTGCCAGCAGACCACAGACAGGGGATGAGTACGAGCAGTACTTC.

The chain combines TRBV6-5 with TRBJ2-7; either TRBD1 or TRBD2 may fit D (6 bases each). The V gene lost 6 bases and the J gene lost 5 bases, with 11 bases spanning the gap. CDR1 and CDR2 from the germline V gene are MNHEY and SVGAGI. The CDR3 length is 12 residues. CDR3 loop: CASRGGNDEQYF. Here the CDR3 DNA reads TGTGCCAGCAGGGGGGGCAACGACGAGCAGTACTTC.

The CDR3 DNA follows: TGTGCCAGCAGTTTGACAGGGATTCACCAGCCCCAGCATTTT. It specifies CASSLTGIHQPQHF. The chain has TRBV28 and TRBJ1-5; 7 positions match TRBD1. Germline V gives CDR1 MDHEN, CDR2 SYDVKM. This CDR3 contains 14 residues. Trimming removed 3 bases from V and 7 bases from J; junction bases left unmatched: 6.

This clonotype was counted a few times. The J gene is TRBJ1-5, the V gene TRBV5-6, with D perhaps matching TRBD1 (6 bases). This CDR3 has 14 amino acids. V lost 0 bases and J 8 bases, leaving 12 bases between the germline ends. CDR1 SGHDT and CDR2 YYEEEE come from the germline V gene. CDR3 bases: TGTGCCAGCAGCTTGGGGGGGGCTTGGGAGCCCCAGCATTTT. Its protein is CASSLGGAWEPQHF. Variable domain in full (rest from reference TRBV5-6 and TRBJ1-5): DAGVTQSPTHLIKTRGQQVTLRCSPKSGHDTVSWYQQALGQGPQFIFQYYEEEERQRGNFPDRFSGHQFPNYSSELNVNALLLGDSALYLCASSLGGAWEPQHFGDGTRLSIL.

The CDR3 loop reads CASSSGLAGDTQYF. CDR3 coding DNA: TGTGCCAGCAGCTCGGGACTAGCTGGTGATACGCAGTATTTT. The chain carries TRBV5-5 and TRBJ2-3; TRBD2 matches at 9 bases. The CDR3 covers 14 residues. Per germline, CDR1 SGHKS and CDR2 YYEKEE (reference sequence). J was trimmed by 6 bases and V by 3 bases; bases with no gene match: 5.

This clonotype has only one observation. The V gene is TRBV7-9, the J gene TRBJ1-1; 10 bases agree with TRBD1. CDR1 and CDR2 from the germline V gene are SEHNR and FQNEAQ (reference sequence). This CDR3 contains 15 residues. J lost 3 bases, V lost 5 bases, and 6 bases had no gene match. The CDR3 is CASSGKGTGDTEAFF. Here the CDR3 DNA reads TGTGCCAGCAGCGGTAAAGGGACAGGGGACACTGAAGCTTTCTTT.

This clonotype came up once. The chain employs TRBV7-9 and TRBJ2-7, with D possibly being TRBD1 (6 bases). V was clipped by 4 bases and J by 1 base, with 14 bases between them. The germline gives CDR1 SEHNR, CDR2 FQNEAQ (reference sequence). The CDR3 loop spans 15 amino acids. CDR3 nucleotide sequence: TGTGCCAGCAGCTCTACAGGGTCAAGGTCCTACGAGCAGTACTTC. This codes for CASSSTGSRSYEQYF.

The chain couples TRBV4-1 to TRBJ2-7, with D possibly matching TRBD2 (6 bases). Trimming pared 0 bases from V and 0 bases from J, leaving 9 bases between. Germline V gene sequence: CDR1 MGHRA, CDR2 YSYEKL. The CDR3 sequence is 15 residues long. This chain's CDR3 is CASSQDGGASYEQYF. Written as DNA, the CDR3 is TGCGCCAGCAGCCAAGATGGAGGGGCCTCCTACGAGCAGTACTTC.

The chain combines TRBV12-5 with TRBJ1-1, with 7 bases lining up with TRBD1. This CDR3 region has 12 residues. The V gene end was trimmed by 6 bases and the J gene end by 7 bases; junction bases not matched to a gene: 5. Germline V CDR1 and CDR2: LGHNT, FRNRAP. The chain's CDR3 is CASGTGVNEAFF. CDR3 in DNA: TGTGCTAGTGGAACAGGGGTTAATGAAGCTTTCTTT.

The chain joins TRBV29-1 to TRBJ2-1, with 15 bases fitting TRBD2. Per the germline V gene, CDR1 is SQVTM and CDR2 is ANQGSEA. Trimming took 5 bases from V and 8 from J; bases not matched to a gene: 10. CDR3 size: 16 residues. Written as DNA, the CDR3 is TGCAGCGTTAGGACTAGCGGGAGGGCCATGATCGATGAGCAGTTCTTC. This codes for CSVRTSGRAMIDEQFF.

V and J are TRBV10-1 and TRBJ2-7; 10 nucleotides match TRBD1. CDR1 is WNHNN and CDR2 is SYGVQD in the germline V gene (reference sequence). V shed 4 bases, J shed 2 bases, and the junction held 2 bases outside the gene matches. The CDR3 runs 14 residues. The CDR3: CASSGQGAAYEQYF. CDR3 bases: TGCGCCAGCAGTGGACAGGGGGCGGCCTACGAGCAGTACTTC.

V and J are TRBV5-5 and TRBJ1-2; tentatively, D is TRBD1 (6 bases). The CDR3 is made up of 15 amino acids. Germline assignment: CDR1 SGHKS and CDR2 YYEKEE (reference sequence). V shed 3 bases and J shed 6 bases, with 18 bases lying between them. CDR3 bases: TGTGCCAGCAGCTACGGACAGCGCCTTATCGATGGCTACACCTTC. Translated: CASSYGQRLIDGYTF.

V and J are TRBV4-1 and TRBJ1-1, with D perhaps TRBD1 (6 bases). The length of the CDR3 is 14 residues. The germline V gene has CDR1 MGHRA and CDR2 YSYEKL. Trimming pared 3 bases from V and 0 bases from J, leaving 8 bases between. CDR3 DNA: TGCGCCAGCAGCCATGGGGGGCTGAACACTGAAGCTTTCTTT. This gives the protein CASSHGGLNTEAFF.

The chain joins TRBV7-9 to TRBJ2-1; 9 positions agree with TRBD2. V lost 5 bases, J lost 7 bases, and 18 bases stayed unmatched. CDR3 size: 18 residues. Germline CDR1 and CDR2: SEHNR and FQNEAQ (reference sequence). The CDR3 DNA reads as TGTGCCAGCAGCCCCTCCGAGGGGAGACTAGCGGTGAGAAATGAGCAGTTCTTC. It encodes CASSPSEGRLAVRNEQFF.

This clonotype has only one observation. The CDR3 coding sequence is TGTGCCAGCAGCTTGGGTTATGGGGTATATGGCTACACCTTC. It is translated as CASSLGYGVYGYTF. The V call is TRBV7-9, the J call TRBJ1-2; the D is unclear. Germline V gene sequence: CDR1 SEHNR, CDR2 FQNEAQ (reference sequence). The V end lost 3 bases, the J end lost 5 bases, and 13 bases lay between the germline ends. The CDR3 loop spans 14 amino acids.

This sequence joins TRBV6-6 and TRBJ2-3; perhaps TRBD1 as D (5 bases). The CDR3 consists of 14 residues. The V and J ends lost 7 bases and 0 bases respectively, with 11 bases between them. Germline values: CDR1 MNHNY, CDR2 SVGAGI (reference sequence). The CDR3 is CASTLGLSTDTQYF. CDR3 DNA: TGTGCCAGCACCCTGGGGCTGAGCACAGATACGCAGTATTTT.

The chain recombines TRBV27 with TRBJ1-2, with TRBD1 matching 7 bases. Germline V gives CDR1 MNHEY, CDR2 SMNVEV (reference sequence). CDR3 length: 14 residues. The V and J ends lost 6 bases and 2 bases, in that order; junction bases with no gene match: 6. As DNA, the CDR3 is TGTGCCAGCAGGCCCGGGACAGAAAACTATGGCTACACCTTC. Protein: CASRPGTENYGYTF.

The chain combines TRBV4-1 with TRBJ2-1, with a tentative D call TRBD1 (5 bases). Trimming removed 3 bases from V and 4 bases from J, with 10 bases in between. The CDR3 loop spans 14 amino acids. The germline V gene encodes CDR1 MGHRA and CDR2 YSYEKL. The CDR3 nucleotides are TGCGCCAGCAGCCACCATCAGGGATACAATGAGCAGTTCTTC. It encodes CASSHHQGYNEQFF.

This sequence joins TRBV5-1 and TRBJ1-1; TRBD1 aligns across 8 bases. V shed 2 bases, J shed 4 bases, and the junction held 10 bases outside the gene matches. CDR1 and CDR2 from the germline V gene are SGHRS and YFSETQ. This CDR3 has 16 residues. The CDR3 DNA reads TGCGCCAGCAGCTTCCACCCAGGGGGCGAGGGCACTGAAGCTTTCTTT. Translation gives CASSFHPGGEGTEAFF. Based on the CDR3 plus reference TRBV5-1 and TRBJ1-1, the full variable domain is KAGVTQTPRYLIKTRGQQVTLSCSPISGHRSVSWYQQTPGQGLQFLFEYFSETQRNKGNFPGRFSGRQFSNSRSEMNVSTLELGDSALYLCASSFHPGGEGTEAFFGQGTRLTVV.

The chain carries TRBV10-2 and TRBJ1-2; D may be TRBD1 (5 bases). V was clipped by 0 bases and J by 6 bases, with 17 bases between them. CDR1 is WSHSY and CDR2 is SAAADI in the germline V gene. This CDR3 is 16 amino acids long. The CDR3 loop reads CASSESGRVWFDGYTF. As DNA, the CDR3 is TGCGCCAGCAGTGAGTCGGGCAGGGTCTGGTTCGATGGCTACACCTTC.

The chain joins TRBV11-3 to TRBJ2-2; TRBD1 agrees at 11 bases. The germline V gene has CDR1 SGHNT and CDR2 YENEEA. Trimming removed 4 bases from V and 4 bases from J; junction bases left unmatched: 11. CDR3 length: 18 residues. Here the CDR3 reads CASSSGQGARYGTGELFF. Here the CDR3 DNA reads TGTGCCAGCAGCTCTGGACAGGGGGCGCGATATGGCACCGGGGAGCTGTTTTTT.

This clonotype has more than one count but fewer than ten. DNA of the CDR3: TGTGCCAGCAGCTCTCCGGGACAGTCCCAAGAGACCCAGTACTTC. It is translated as CASSSPGQSQETQYF. The chain employs TRBV7-2 and TRBJ2-5; TRBD1 aligns across 7 bases. CDR3 size: 15 residues. Germline-derived CDR1 and CDR2 are SGHTA and FQGNSA. Trimming took 4 bases from V and 1 from J; bases not matched to a gene: 6.

The chain has TRBV12-3 or TRBV12-4 and TRBJ2-7, with TRBD2 matching over 8 bases. The CDR3 contains 14 residues. V lost 6 bases and J lost 2; bases outside the gene matches: 6. CDR3 protein: CASSRTGLAYEQYF. In DNA, the CDR3 is TGTGCCAGCAGCCGTACGGGACTAGCCTACGAGCAGTACTTC.

This chain connects TRBV27 to TRBJ1-1, with 9 bases aligning to TRBD1. There are 18 residues in the CDR3. Per germline, CDR1 MNHEY and CDR2 SMNVEV (reference sequence). With 0 bases clipped from V and 0 bases from J, the junction kept 8 bases outside the gene matches. Here the CDR3 reads CASSLSGQGRTMNTEAFF. The CDR3 DNA reads as TGTGCCAGCAGTTTATCTGGACAGGGGAGGACCATGAACACTGAAGCTTTCTTT.

This clonotype is a singleton in its sample. This chain connects TRBV19 to TRBJ1-5; possibly TRBD1 for D (6 bases). The germline V gene has CDR1 LNHDA and CDR2 SQIVND (reference sequence). This CDR3 is 15 amino acids long. V was pared by 5 bases and J by 4 bases, with 15 bases between. The CDR3 here is CASSLEDRQNQPQHF. CDR3 nucleotides: TGTGCCAGTAGTCTCGAGGACAGACAGAATCAGCCCCAGCATTTT.